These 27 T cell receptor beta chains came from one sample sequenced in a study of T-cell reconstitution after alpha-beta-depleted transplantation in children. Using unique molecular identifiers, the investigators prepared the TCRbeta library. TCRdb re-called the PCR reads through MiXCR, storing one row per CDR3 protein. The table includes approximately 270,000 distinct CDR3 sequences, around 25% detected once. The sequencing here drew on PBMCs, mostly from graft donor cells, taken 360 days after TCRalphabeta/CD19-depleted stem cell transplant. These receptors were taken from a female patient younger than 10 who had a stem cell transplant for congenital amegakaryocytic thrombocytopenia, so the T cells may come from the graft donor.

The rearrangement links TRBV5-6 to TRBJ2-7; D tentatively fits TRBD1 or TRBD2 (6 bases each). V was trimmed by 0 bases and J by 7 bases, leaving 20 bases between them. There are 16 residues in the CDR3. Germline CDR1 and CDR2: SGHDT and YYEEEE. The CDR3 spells CASSLVVRWGAGEQYF. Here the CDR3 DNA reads TGTGCCAGCAGCTTGGTTGTAAGATGGGGGGCTGGGGAGCAGTACTTC.

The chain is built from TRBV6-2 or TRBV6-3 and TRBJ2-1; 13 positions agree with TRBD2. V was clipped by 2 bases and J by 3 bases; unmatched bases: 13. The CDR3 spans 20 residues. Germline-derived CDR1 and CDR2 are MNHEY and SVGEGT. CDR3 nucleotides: TGTGCCAGCAGTTACGGTCCCCGGACTAGCGGGAGATCTGTCTACAATGAGCAGTTCTTC. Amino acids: CASSYGPRTSGRSVYNEQFF.

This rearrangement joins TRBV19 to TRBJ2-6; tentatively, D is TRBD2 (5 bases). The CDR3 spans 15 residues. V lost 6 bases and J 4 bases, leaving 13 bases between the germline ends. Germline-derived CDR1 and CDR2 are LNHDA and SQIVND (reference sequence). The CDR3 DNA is TGTGCCAGTAGCCCCCCGGGGAGAGGGGCCAACGTCCTGACTTTC. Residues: CASSPPGRGANVLTF.

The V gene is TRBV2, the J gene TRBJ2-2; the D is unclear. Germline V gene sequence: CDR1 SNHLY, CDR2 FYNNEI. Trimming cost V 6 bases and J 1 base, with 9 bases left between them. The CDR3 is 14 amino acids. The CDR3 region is CASSPEVNTGELFF. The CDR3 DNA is TGTGCCAGCAGCCCCGAGGTGAACACCGGGGAGCTGTTTTTT.

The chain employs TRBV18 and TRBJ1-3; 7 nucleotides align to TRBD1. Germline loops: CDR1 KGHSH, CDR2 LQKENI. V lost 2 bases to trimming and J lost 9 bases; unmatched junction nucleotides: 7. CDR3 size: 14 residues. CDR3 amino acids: CASSPSDRLTTIYF. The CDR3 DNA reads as TGTGCCAGCTCACCATCGGACAGGTTAACCACCATATATTTT.

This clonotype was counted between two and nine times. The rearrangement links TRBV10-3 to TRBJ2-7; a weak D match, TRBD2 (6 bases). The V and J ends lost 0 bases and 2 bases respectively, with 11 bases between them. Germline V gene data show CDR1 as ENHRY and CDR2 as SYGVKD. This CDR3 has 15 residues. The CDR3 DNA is TGTGCCATCAGTGAGTCGGAGGGTTCCACCTACGAGCAGTACTTC. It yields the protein CAISESEGSTYEQYF.

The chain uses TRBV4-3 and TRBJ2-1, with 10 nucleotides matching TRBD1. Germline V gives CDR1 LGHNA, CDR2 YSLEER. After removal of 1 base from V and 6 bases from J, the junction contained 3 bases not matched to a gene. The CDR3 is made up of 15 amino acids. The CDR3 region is CASSQAGTGANEQFF. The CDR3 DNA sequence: TGCGCCAGCAGCCAAGCCGGGACAGGGGCCAATGAGCAGTTCTTC.

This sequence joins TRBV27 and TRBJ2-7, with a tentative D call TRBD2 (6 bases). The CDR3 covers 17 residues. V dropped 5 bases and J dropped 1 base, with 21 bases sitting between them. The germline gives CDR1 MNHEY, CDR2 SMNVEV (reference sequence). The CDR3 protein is CASSPIWARGASYEQYF. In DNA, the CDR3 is TGTGCCAGCAGTCCTATCTGGGCTCGCGGGGCTTCCTACGAGCAGTACTTC.

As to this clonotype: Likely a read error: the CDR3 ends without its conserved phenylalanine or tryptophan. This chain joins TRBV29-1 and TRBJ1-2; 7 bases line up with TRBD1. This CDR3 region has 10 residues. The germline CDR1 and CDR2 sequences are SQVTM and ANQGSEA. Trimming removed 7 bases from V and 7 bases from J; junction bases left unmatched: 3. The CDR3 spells CSADRLGYTS. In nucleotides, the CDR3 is TGCAGCGCGGACAGGCTTGGCTACACCTCC.

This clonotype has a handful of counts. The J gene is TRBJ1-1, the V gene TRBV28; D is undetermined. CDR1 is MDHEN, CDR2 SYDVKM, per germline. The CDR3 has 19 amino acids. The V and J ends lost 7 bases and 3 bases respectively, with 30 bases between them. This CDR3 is CASNILVARMTISYTEAFF. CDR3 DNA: TGTGCCAGCAACATCCTGGTGGCAAGGATGACCATAAGTTACACTGAAGCTTTCTTT.

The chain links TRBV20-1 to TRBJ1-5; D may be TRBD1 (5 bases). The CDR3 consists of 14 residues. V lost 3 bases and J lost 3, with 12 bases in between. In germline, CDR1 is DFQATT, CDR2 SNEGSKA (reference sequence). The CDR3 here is CSASDRQTNQPQHF. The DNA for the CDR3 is TGCAGTGCTAGCGACAGACAGACCAATCAGCCCCAGCATTTT.

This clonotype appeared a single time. The CDR3 spells CASSPVEGGGTGELFF. The CDR3 DNA follows: TGCGCCAGCAGCCCGGTAGAGGGGGGAGGGACCGGGGAGCTGTTTTTT. The chain has TRBV4-1 and TRBJ2-2; possibly TRBD2 for D (7 bases). The CDR3 contains 16 residues. V lost 4 bases, J lost 5 bases, and 17 bases lay in between. The germline V gene has CDR1 MGHRA and CDR2 YSYEKL.

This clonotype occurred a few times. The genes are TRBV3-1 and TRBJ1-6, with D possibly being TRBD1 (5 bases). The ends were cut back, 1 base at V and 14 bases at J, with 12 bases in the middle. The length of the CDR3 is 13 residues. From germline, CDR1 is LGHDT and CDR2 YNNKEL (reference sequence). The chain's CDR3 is CASSQGWGKSLHF. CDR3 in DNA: TGTGCCAGCAGCCAAGGTTGGGGGAAATCCCTCCACTTT.

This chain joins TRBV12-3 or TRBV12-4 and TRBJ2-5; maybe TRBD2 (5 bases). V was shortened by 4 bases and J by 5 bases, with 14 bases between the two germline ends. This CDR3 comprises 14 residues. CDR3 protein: CASSYLIRGETQYF. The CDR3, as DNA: TGTGCCAGCAGTTACCTCATACGAGGGGAGACCCAGTACTTC.

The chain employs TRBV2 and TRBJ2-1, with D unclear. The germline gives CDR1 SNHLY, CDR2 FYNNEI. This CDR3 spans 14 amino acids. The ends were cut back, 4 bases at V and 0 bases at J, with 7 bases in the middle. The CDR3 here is CASSGEYSYNEQFF. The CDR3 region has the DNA TGTGCCAGCAGTGGGGAATACTCCTACAATGAGCAGTTCTTC.

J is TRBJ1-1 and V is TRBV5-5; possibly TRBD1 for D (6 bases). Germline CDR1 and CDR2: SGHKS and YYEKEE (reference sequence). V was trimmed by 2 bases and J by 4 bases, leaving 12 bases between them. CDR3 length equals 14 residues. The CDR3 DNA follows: TGTGCCAGCAGCTTCAGGGGCGAAAGCACTGAAGCTTTCTTT. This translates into CASSFRGESTEAFF.

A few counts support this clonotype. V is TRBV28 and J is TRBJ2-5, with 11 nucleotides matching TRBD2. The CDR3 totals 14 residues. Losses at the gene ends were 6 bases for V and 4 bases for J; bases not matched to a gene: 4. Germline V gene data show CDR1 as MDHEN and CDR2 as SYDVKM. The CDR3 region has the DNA TGTGCCAGCAGGATAGCGGGAGGGGGAGAGACCCAGTACTTC. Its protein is CASRIAGGGETQYF.

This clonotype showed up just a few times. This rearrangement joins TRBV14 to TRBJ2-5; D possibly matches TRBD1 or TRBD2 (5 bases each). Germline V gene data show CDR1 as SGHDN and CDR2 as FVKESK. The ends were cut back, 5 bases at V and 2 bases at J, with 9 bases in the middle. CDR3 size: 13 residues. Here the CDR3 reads CASSWDLQETQYF. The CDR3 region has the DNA TGTGCCAGCAGCTGGGACCTACAAGAGACCCAGTACTTC.

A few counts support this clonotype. The CDR3 sequence: CASSVWVTGSYEQYF. In nucleotides, the CDR3 is TGTGCCAGCAGTGTCTGGGTGACAGGATCCTACGAGCAGTACTTC. This chain links TRBV2 with TRBJ2-7; possible D gene TRBD1, 6 bases. The CDR3 has 15 residues. Germline-derived CDR1 and CDR2 are SNHLY and FYNNEI. The germline V and J ends were trimmed by 4 bases and 1 base, with 14 bases remaining between them.

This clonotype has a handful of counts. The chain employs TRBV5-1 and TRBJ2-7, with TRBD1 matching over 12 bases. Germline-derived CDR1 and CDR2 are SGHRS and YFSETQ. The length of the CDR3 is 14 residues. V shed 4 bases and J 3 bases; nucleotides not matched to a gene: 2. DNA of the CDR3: TGCGCCAGCAGCGGGGACAGGGGGCTCTACGAGCAGTACTTC. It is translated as CASSGDRGLYEQYF.

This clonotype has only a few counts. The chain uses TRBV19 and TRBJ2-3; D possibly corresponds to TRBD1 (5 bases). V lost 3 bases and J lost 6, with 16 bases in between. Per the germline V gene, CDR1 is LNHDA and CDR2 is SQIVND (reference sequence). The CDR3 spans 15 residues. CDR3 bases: TGTGCCAGTAGTATTGGGGCCGGGCCTCGCGATACGCAGTATTTT. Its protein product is CASSIGAGPRDTQYF.

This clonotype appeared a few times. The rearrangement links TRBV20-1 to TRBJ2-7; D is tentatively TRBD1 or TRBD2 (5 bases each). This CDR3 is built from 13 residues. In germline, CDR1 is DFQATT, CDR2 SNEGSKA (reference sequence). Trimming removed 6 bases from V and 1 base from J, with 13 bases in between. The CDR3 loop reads CSATTGPSYEQYF. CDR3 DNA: TGCAGTGCAACGACGGGACCTTCCTACGAGCAGTACTTC.

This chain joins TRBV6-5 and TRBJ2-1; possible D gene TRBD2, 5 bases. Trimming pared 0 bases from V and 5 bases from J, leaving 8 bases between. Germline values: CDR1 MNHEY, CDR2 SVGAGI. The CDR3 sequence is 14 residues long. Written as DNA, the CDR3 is TGTGCCAGCAGTTACTCGACCGGGAACAATGAGCAGTTCTTC. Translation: CASSYSTGNNEQFF.

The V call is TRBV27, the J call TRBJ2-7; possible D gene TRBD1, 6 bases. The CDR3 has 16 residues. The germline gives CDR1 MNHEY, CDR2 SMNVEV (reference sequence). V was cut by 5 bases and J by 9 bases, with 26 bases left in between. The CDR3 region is CASSPLRPTGPLGQYF. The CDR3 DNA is TGTGCCAGCAGTCCCTTACGCCCGACAGGACCTTTAGGGCAGTACTTC.

CDR3 in DNA: TGTGCCAGTAGTGCCGGGACAGGGTATTATGGCTACACCTTC. Its protein product is CASSAGTGYYGYTF. The chain employs TRBV19 and TRBJ1-2, with 9 nucleotides matching TRBD1. CDR3 length equals 14 residues. Germline values: CDR1 LNHDA, CDR2 SQIVND (reference sequence). J gave up 5 bases and V 5 bases, and 6 bases lay outside the gene matches.

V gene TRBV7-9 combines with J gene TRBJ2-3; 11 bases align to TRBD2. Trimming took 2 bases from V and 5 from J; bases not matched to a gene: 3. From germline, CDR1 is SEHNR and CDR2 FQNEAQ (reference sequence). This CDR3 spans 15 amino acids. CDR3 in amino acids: CASSLLAGGRDTQYF. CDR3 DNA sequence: TGTGCCAGCAGCTTATTAGCGGGGGGGCGAGATACGCAGTATTTT.

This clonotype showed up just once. The CDR3 DNA follows: TGTGCCAGCAGCCAATCCAGCGGGGGCCCCCTGGAGCAGTACTTC. Encoded protein: CASSQSSGGPLEQYF. This rearrangement joins TRBV4-2 to TRBJ2-7; 8 bases align to TRBD2. CDR1 is LGHNA, CDR2 YNFKEQ, per germline. V gave up 2 bases and J gave up 7 bases; unmatched junction bases: 10. The CDR3 spans 15 residues.